This T cell receptor beta chain appears in the sequencing data of a study of cytotoxic CD8 clonotypes in ibrutinib-treated CLL (dated by TCRdb to 2020 to 2022). About the study as a whole: The cohort had over ten relapsed/refractory and more than 14 treatment-naive patients; fewer than 18 were IGHV unmutated. All remission and progressive disease samples were collected while patients were still receiving ibrutinib. Cryopreserved peripheral blood mononuclear cells were obtained before treatment, at response, and at either sustained remission or disease progression. The response samples were drawn at a median of approximately 12 months into treatment, with a range of about 6 to 40 months. Of the 90 or so participants in the trial, about two dozen had longitudinal samples available. Partial responses were observed in about 25 patients and complete responses in 2; after a median follow-up of around 68 months, remission was maintained in 14 patients and progression was observed in about twelve. On average, each sample yielded about 250,000 productive templates and around 98,000 productive rearrangements.

Concerning this clone itself: Its antigen is currently not known. Base qualities are not recorded, but no much larger clone differs from it by a single base.

The sample's time point, from its label and the paper: progressive disease on ibrutinib. For TCR beta library preparation, roughly 1.8 micrograms of genomic DNA was extracted from cryopreserved PBMCs. Longitudinal blood samples from CLL patients receiving ibrutinib monotherapy were subjected to high-throughput TCR beta sequencing. Patients were enrolled in a phase 2 open-label single-center ibrutinib monotherapy trial. The CDR3 runs 17 amino acids, cysteine and phenylalanine included. Kept here is only the CDR3 DNA, which spans 51 bases and is read in frame from base 1. CDR1 and CDR2 are drawn from the germline V gene: SGHRS, YFSETQ. V is pared back by 4 bases and J by 0 bases, with 17 bases lying between the germline termini. The goal of deep resolution MiSeq sequencing was a depth between 1 in 1 million and 1 in 200,000 T cells, and coverage averaged 10x per clonotype. The immunoSEQ hsTCRB Kit was used to generate the TCR beta libraries. In the source study's methods: The data were analyzed with ImmunoSEQ Analyzer and ImmunoSEQ Data Assistant, and V, D and J gene assignments followed IMGT definitions. Clonality, which ranges from 0 to 1, was calculated as one minus the normalized Shannon entropy of productive rearrangement frequencies. Only overrepresented clonotypes making up at least 0.05% of the repertoire of each patient were included in the public clonotype analysis. Repertoires from some twelve age-matched healthy donors in immuneACCESS were used as clonality controls. TCRdb's version of the immuneACCESS table is confined to in-frame rearrangements and falls short of the full clone set. An unresolved V gene accounts for under half of the shortfall where checked; the remainder is of unknown origin. V, J and clone size are those of that table, while D and trimming were read from the DNA. This sample gives 160,000 or so clones in total; roughly 84% of them show up just once. The top ten clonotypes cover about 3% of the sample.

Here is what the overall study found, with its caveats: Sampling times were not matched between sustained-remission and progressing patients, and lymph node repertoires were not studied. An increase in clonality was observed at ibrutinib response, with clonality remaining stable during sustained remission and falling back toward baseline at progression. Baseline clonality exceeded that of age-matched healthy donors and correlated strongly with circulating CD8+ T-cell counts. Public clonotypes were rare and either shrank or stayed stable during treatment, and the rise in clonality at ibrutinib response reflected expansion of private clonotypes.

Sample: PBMCs, taken at disease progression, from a patient treated with ibrutinib. The receptor was derived from a human donor with chronic lymphocytic leukemia. This chain is built from TRBV5-1 and TRBJ1-3; TRBD1 is a weak D gene call, 6 bases matching. The nucleotides are TGCGCCAGCAGCCTGACAGGTCCGCAGGTCTCTGGAAACACCATATATTTT. The encoded protein is CASSLTGPQVSGNTIYF.